The T cell receptor (beta chain) under discussion was sequenced for a study of blood T cell repertoires in COVID-19. Background on the study: The analysed material was cDNA or gDNA that came from T cells, B-cell-depleted T cells, or PBMCs.

Trimming at V came to 2 bases and at J to 8 bases, leaving 5 bases not matched to a gene. Germline V lookup: CDR1 SGHRS, CDR2 YFSETQ. This CDR3 contains 13 residues. In the original analysis: Scientists estimated how many nucleated cells there were by amplifying reference gene primers. TCRdb's table, derived via immunoSEQ multiplex PCR, lists solely in-frame clones and lacks some. The DNA gave D and trimming, while V, J and clone size come from that table. Of roughly 80,000 clones listed, roughly 90% were seen once; the top ten hold 16%. Sample: peripheral blood. The chain uses TRBV5-1 and TRBJ1-1, with TRBD1 identical over 8 bases. The sequence was obtained from a woman over 75 with active or convalescent COVID-19. The CDR3: CASSFDRGLEAFF. DNA of the CDR3: TGCGCCAGCAGCTTTGACAGGGGCCTCGAAGCTTTCTTT.